This T cell receptor beta chain was identified during a study of T cells in localized non-small cell lung cancer (dated by TCRdb to about 2020). Concerning the study at large: T cell repertoires of approximately 250 early-stage NSCLC patients were analyzed, with tumors being compared against uninvolved tumor-adjacent lungs. NSCLC patients had a mean age of around 66 years, and around 140 were male and nearly 110 female. The cohort was made up of 236 treatment-naive NSCLC patients whose localized lung tumors had been resected. Here is what the overall study found, with its caveats: Because multi-region tumor sequencing was not done, intratumor heterogeneity could not be ruled out. Higher blood T cell density associated with longer overall survival, while higher adjacent-lung clonality associated with shorter survival. Of the top 100 tumor clones, a median of approximately 60 were detected in paired uninvolved adjacent lung; over 25 were also among that lung's top 100. Because of the exploratory design, TCR variables were selected using unadjusted p-values without false-discovery rate correction. Uninvolved tumor-adjacent lung showed the highest T cell clonality, higher than tumor, which suggests more focused antigenic responses in the adjacent lung.

Trimming takes 4 bases from V and 0 bases from J, and the germline ends sit 10 bases apart. Spanning cysteine to phenylalanine, the CDR3 consists of 16 amino acids. Left in the record is the CDR3 DNA by itself, 48 bases read in frame from the first base. From a lookup of the germline V gene, CDR1 and CDR2 are SNHLY and FYNNEI. The immunoSEQ Assay was used to sequence TCR beta CDR3 regions from DNA. The original pipeline was this. T cell density was computed as TCR beta template counts normalized to usable DNA estimated by amplifying housekeeping genes. Richness was estimated with the preseqR package, extrapolating to 400,000 templates for PBMC samples and 120,000 templates for tissue samples. Clonality was defined by subtracting Pielou's evenness from one. To identify tissue-enriched TCRs, differential abundance testing was run on productive amino-acid clonotypes with a minimum total count of 5 and an alpha of 0.1. The Jaccard Index and the Morisita Overlap Index were used to measure how much the repertoires overlapped between compartments. GLIPH clustered TCR beta CDR3s with public tetramer-defined viral CDR3s; viral motifs required at least three viral sequences plus V-gene enrichment. This is the immuneACCESS table as TCRdb keeps it, with only in-frame sequences that have V and J called. A part of the clones is gone; compared with another copy, unresolved V genes explain less than half, and the rest is unexplained. D and trimming were read from the DNA, whereas the V and J calls and clone size are those reported in that table. A total of about 19,000 clones appear in this sample, around 90% of them only once. The ten largest clones add up to less than 3% of the sample.

Regarding this clone: The specificity of this receptor is unknown. No quality values exist for individual bases; no much larger clone is one base distant.

At diagnosis, peripheral blood, uninvolved tumor-adjacent lung and tumor were collected and were preserved as a mix of fresh-frozen and FFPE material. For TCR repertoire profiling, the blood samples were analyzed as peripheral blood mononuclear cells. The sequence is built from TRBV2 and TRBJ2-6; the D gene lacks a confident call. Sample: peripheral blood, taken before any cancer treatment. The sequence was collected from a woman between 40 and 69 years old with stage I lung adenocarcinoma. The sequenced DNA is TGTGCCAGCAGTGGTTTACAGACCTCTGGGGCCAACGTCCTGACTTTC. Its product reads: CASSGLQTSGANVLTF.